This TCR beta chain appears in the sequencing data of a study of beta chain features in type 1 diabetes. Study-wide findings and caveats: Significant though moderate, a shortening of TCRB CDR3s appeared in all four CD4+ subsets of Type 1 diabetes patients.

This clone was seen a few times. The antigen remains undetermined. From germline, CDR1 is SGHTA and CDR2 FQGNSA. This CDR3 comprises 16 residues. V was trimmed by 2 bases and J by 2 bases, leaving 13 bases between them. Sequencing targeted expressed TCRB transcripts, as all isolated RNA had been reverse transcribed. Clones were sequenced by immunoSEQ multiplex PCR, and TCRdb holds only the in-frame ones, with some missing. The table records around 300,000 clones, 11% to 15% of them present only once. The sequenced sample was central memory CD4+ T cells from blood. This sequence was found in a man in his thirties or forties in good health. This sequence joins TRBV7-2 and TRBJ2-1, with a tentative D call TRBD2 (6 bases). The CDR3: CASSLRGGLTYNEQFF. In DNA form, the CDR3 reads TGTGCCAGCAGCTTACGGGGAGGATTAACCTACAATGAGCAGTTCTTC.